A selection of T cell receptor beta chains follows, all from one sample in a study of blood T cells in healthy people across ages. TCRdb re-analysed the 5' RACE reads in MiXCR, keeping a single row per CDR3 protein. Among about 1.8 million distinct CDR3 sequences listed, about 49% were seen once. The sequenced sample consisted of blood. These receptors were obtained from a woman aged 40 to 50 in good health. The conserved cysteine and the conserved F or W are not part of the CDR3 here. D genes are given only for firm matches.

cdr3_length: 9; v_call: TRBV6-1; j_call: TRBJ2-5; d_call: NA; cdr3_aa: VSSENSGRY
cdr3_length: 14; v_call: TRBV24-1; j_call: TRBJ2-3; d_call: NA; cdr3_aa: ATSVGGALSTDTQY
cdr3_length: 16; v_call: TRBV20-1; j_call: TRBJ2-1; d_call: NA; cdr3_aa: SAHRRPGGGLGSGEQF
cdr3_length: 12; v_call: TRBV6-6; j_call: TRBJ2-1; d_call: NA; cdr3_aa: ASRKRRDYNEQF
cdr3_length: 11; v_call: TRBV7-2; j_call: TRBJ1-5; d_call: NA; cdr3_aa: ASSRRRDQPQH
cdr3_length: 13; v_call: TRBV4-1; j_call: TRBJ1-1; d_call: TRBD1; cdr3_aa: ASSPRDSLNTEAF
cdr3_length: 13; v_call: TRBV3-1; j_call: TRBJ2-1; d_call: NA; cdr3_aa: ASSRQPGQDNEQF
cdr3_length: 12; v_call: TRBV2; j_call: TRBJ1-2; d_call: TRBD1; cdr3_aa: ASSESGQGSGYT
cdr3_length: 13; v_call: TRBV20-1; j_call: TRBJ1-5; d_call: TRBD1; cdr3_aa: SARVPGQGNQPQH
cdr3_length: 12; v_call: TRBV20-1; j_call: TRBJ2-7; d_call: NA; cdr3_aa: SAKYPGGTYEQY
cdr3_length: 12; v_call: TRBV12-3/TRBV12-4; j_call: TRBJ2-3; d_call: TRBD1; cdr3_aa: ASSRRQGSDTQY
cdr3_length: 11; v_call: TRBV29-1; j_call: TRBJ2-3; d_call: NA; cdr3_aa: SVDQEGGDTQY
cdr3_length: 16; v_call: TRBV5-1; j_call: TRBJ2-5; d_call: TRBD1; cdr3_aa: ASSRGQEGTRYQETQY
cdr3_length: 13; v_call: TRBV5-1; j_call: NA; d_call: NA; cdr3_aa: ASCPTGTPTDEQY
cdr3_length: 11; v_call: TRBV12-3/TRBV12-4; j_call: TRBJ2-1; d_call: NA; cdr3_aa: ASSPTRTNEQF
cdr3_length: 13; v_call: TRBV29-1; j_call: TRBJ1-2; d_call: TRBD1; cdr3_aa: SVEDRDREGYGYT
cdr3_length: 13; v_call: TRBV2; j_call: TRBJ2-2; d_call: NA; cdr3_aa: ASTDVGRNTGELF
cdr3_length: 13; v_call: TRBV29-1; j_call: TRBJ2-3; d_call: TRBD2; cdr3_aa: SVSGSGGRTDTQY
cdr3_length: 14; v_call: TRBV27; j_call: TRBJ2-7; d_call: TRBD1; cdr3_aa: ASSLSRDRGTYEQY
cdr3_length: 12; v_call: TRBV7-8; j_call: TRBJ2-5; d_call: TRBD1; cdr3_aa: ASRHRGREETQY
cdr3_length: 11; v_call: TRBV12-3/TRBV12-4; j_call: TRBJ2-1; d_call: TRBD2; cdr3_aa: ASTSREGNEQF
cdr3_length: 14; v_call: TRBV7-9; j_call: TRBJ2-1; d_call: NA; cdr3_aa: ASSSIVKRDYNEQF
cdr3_length: 13; v_call: TRBV15; j_call: TRBJ2-5; d_call: NA; cdr3_aa: ATSRDSTAQETQY
cdr3_length: 12; v_call: TRBV4-3; j_call: TRBJ2-3; d_call: NA; cdr3_aa: ASSQEQGLGTQY
cdr3_length: 16; v_call: TRBV7-2; j_call: TRBJ2-6; d_call: TRBD1; cdr3_aa: ASSYLGQAHSGANVLT
cdr3_length: 12; v_call: TRBV11-1; j_call: TRBJ1-2; d_call: NA; cdr3_aa: ASSSRTDLYGYT
cdr3_length: 11; v_call: TRBV7-2; j_call: TRBJ1-2; d_call: TRBD1; cdr3_aa: ASGGQGDSGYT
cdr3_length: 12; v_call: TRBV6-6; j_call: TRBJ2-7; d_call: NA; cdr3_aa: ASSYGQSPIIKY
cdr3_length: 14; v_call: TRBV5-1; j_call: TRBJ2-5; d_call: NA; cdr3_aa: ASSLGGATSQETQY
cdr3_length: 15; v_call: TRBV10-3; j_call: TRBJ2-5; d_call: TRBD2; cdr3_aa: AISDSGIAGVQETQY
cdr3_length: 11; v_call: TRBV6-5; j_call: TRBJ1-4; d_call: NA; cdr3_aa: ASSYGAREKLF
cdr3_length: 12; v_call: TRBV7-6; j_call: TRBJ1-5; d_call: NA; cdr3_aa: ASSLHKDNQPQH
cdr3_length: 14; v_call: TRBV15; j_call: TRBJ2-7; d_call: NA; cdr3_aa: ATSRAWGDISYEQY
cdr3_length: 15; v_call: TRBV3-1; j_call: TRBJ2-3; d_call: TRBD2; cdr3_aa: ASSQGLAGRSTDTQY
cdr3_length: 15; v_call: TRBV6-1; j_call: TRBJ2-1; d_call: NA; cdr3_aa: ASSEPGAGSSYNEQF